This T cell receptor beta chain was identified in a study of T cells after yellow fever vaccination. Regarding the study as a whole: The CD4 compartment and the CD8 compartment contained a small share of clonotypes in common. At approximately 96% for CD4 and over 80% for CD8, most primary-vaccination clones showed up again after the booster.

TCRdb recomputed calls from the 5' RACE reads with MiXCR, one row per CDR3 protein. The top ten clones hold approximately 15% of a sample with around 600,000 distinct CDR3 sequences, about 12% of them seen once. This clonotype has only a few counts. Its matching antigen is unknown. Germline V gives CDR1 DFQATT, CDR2 SNEGSKA (reference sequence). The CDR3 spans 12 residues. Trimming pared 4 bases from V and 2 bases from J, leaving 9 bases between. Material: PBMCs, obtained on the day of the yellow fever booster vaccination. This chain connects TRBV20-1 to TRBJ2-7; tentatively, D is TRBD2 (6 bases). The sequence was collected from a man in his thirties or forties who received the YFV17D yellow fever vaccine. The CDR3 sequence is CSAKLAAYEQYF. In nucleotides, the CDR3 is TGCAGTGCTAAACTAGCAGCCTACGAGCAGTACTTC.